This TCR beta chain was captured by sequencing in a study of T cell repertoires in cytomegalovirus infection. Study at large: Recently identified HLA-C-restricted CMV epitopes were among the peptides used.

In the case of this clonotype: Antigen: not known.

TCRdb re-analysed the reads in MiXCR, keeping a single row per CDR3 protein. Of hundreds of thousands of distinct CDR3 sequences in the sample, roughly 43% were seen once. V gave up 0 bases and J gave up 5 bases, with 16 bases separating them. Germline values: CDR1 SGHRS, CDR2 YFSETQ. The CDR3 loop spans 16 amino acids. Sequenced here: cultured PBMCs, sampled from culture after CMV antigen stimulation. The chain carries TRBV5-1 and TRBJ2-3; D is possibly TRBD1 (5 bases). This receptor was taken from a human donor in good health (CMV status not recorded). Some clones in this sample may be carry-over from other donors' samples. DNA for the CDR3: TGCGCCAGCAGCTTGGCCGGCAGGGTGAAACGAGATACGCAGTATTTT. This encodes CASSLAGRVKRDTQYF.